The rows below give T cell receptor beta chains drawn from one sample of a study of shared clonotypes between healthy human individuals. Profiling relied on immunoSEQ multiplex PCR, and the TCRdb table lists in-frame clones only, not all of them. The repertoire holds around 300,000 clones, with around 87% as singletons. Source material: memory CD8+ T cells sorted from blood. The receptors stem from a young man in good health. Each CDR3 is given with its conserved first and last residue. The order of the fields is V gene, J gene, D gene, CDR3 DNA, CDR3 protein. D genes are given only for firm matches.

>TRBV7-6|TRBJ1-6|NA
TGTGCCAGCAGCCTCGGTCCCGGCTATAATTCACCCCTCCACTTT
CASSLGPGYNSPLHF
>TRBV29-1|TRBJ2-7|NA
TGCAGCGTTGGTGGGGGCCCCAGGGTCTTCTCCTACGAGCAGTACTTC
CSVGGGPRVFSYEQYF
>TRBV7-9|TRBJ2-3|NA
TGTGCCAGCAGCTTAAACGGCCTGCACGATACGCAGTATTTT
CASSLNGLHDTQYF
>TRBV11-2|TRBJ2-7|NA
TGTGCCAGCAGCTTACATCTTACTAAATACGAGCAGTACTTC
CASSLHLTKYEQYF
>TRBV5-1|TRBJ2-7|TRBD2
TGCGCCAGCAGCTTGGGGGACTACTACGAGCAGTACTTC
CASSLGDYYEQYF
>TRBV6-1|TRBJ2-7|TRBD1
TGTGCCAGCAGTGAAGGGAGTCAGGGGGCAATCTACGAGCAGTACTTC
CASSEGSQGAIYEQYF
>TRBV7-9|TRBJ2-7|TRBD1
TGTGCCAGCCTACGGGACAGCTCCTACGAGCAGTACTTC
CASLRDSSYEQYF
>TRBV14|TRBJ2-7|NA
TGTGCCAGCAGCCCACAGGACTACGAGCAGTACTTC
CASSPQDYEQYF
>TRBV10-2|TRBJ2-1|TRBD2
TGCGCCAGCAGACTAGCGCCTGAGCAGTTCTTC
CASRLAPEQFF
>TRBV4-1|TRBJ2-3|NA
TGCGCCAGCAGCCAAGTGGGGGCGGCCGGGAGAACGAGGGCAGATACGCAGTATTTT
CASSQVGAAGRTRADTQYF
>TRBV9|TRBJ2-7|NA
TGTGCCAGCAGCGTAGCCGGGGATCCCTACGAGCAGTACTTC
CASSVAGDPYEQYF
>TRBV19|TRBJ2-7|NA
TGTGCCAGTAGTATCGGACAACTCTACGAGCAGTACTTC
CASSIGQLYEQYF